This T cell receptor (beta chain) appears in the sequencing data of a study of cytomegalovirus exposure and HLA in healthy donors. Looking at the study overall: From donors who were HLA-typed, an early data release held around 80 million unique TCRs. Of the donors genotyped, approximately 400 in all, about 82% fell in the Caucasian-associated ancestry cluster. General observations from the study: Most of the TCR beta V segments (in an earlier analysis) were productive either about 87% or about 30% of the time.

The germline gives CDR1 SGDLS, CDR2 YYNGEE. V lost 1 base and J lost 4; bases outside the gene matches: 4. This CDR3 contains 15 residues. PCR involved 60 Vbeta and 13 Jbeta primers. The protocol was immunoSEQ multiplex PCR, while the TCRdb copy is restricted to in-frame clones and leaves out a portion. The table has roughly 150,000 clones, 75% seen once; the top ten hold 11%. In the case of this clone: Its antigen is still unknown.

The sample consisted of PBMCs. V is TRBV9 and J is TRBJ2-1; 8 bases line up with TRBD1. The source is a man between 18 and 35 years old in good health and CMV-seropositive. In nucleotides, the CDR3 is TGTGCCAGCAGCGTACCCGGGACAGGTTACAATGAGCAGTTCTTC. It translates to CASSVPGTGYNEQFF.